Below are 30 T cell receptor beta chains sequenced from a single sample in a study of blood T cell repertoires in COVID-19 (dated by TCRdb to between 2020 and 2021). Libraries came from the immunoSEQ multiplex PCR assay. The table comes from immuneACCESS by way of TCRdb, which keeps in-frame sequences with V and J called. Part of the clones is missing from these tables; in studies checked, under half for an unresolved V gene and the rest for unknown reasons. This sample has 10,000 to 15,000 clones in its table, and around 70% of those were observed once. The ten top clones hold roughly a tenth of the sample. The sample consisted of peripheral blood. All receptors derive from a man aged 60-69 years with COVID-19, enrolled during active disease.

The rearrangement uses TRBV28 and TRBJ2-5; TRBD2 matches at 8 bases. CDR3 length equals 16 residues. Germline values: CDR1 MDHEN, CDR2 SYDVKM. The ends lost 4 bases at V and 4 bases at J; junction bases unmatched: 11. The CDR3 loop is CASSSPPGGRSETQYF. Written as DNA, the CDR3 is TGTGCCAGCAGTTCGCCTCCGGGGGGGCGGTCAGAGACCCAGTACTTC.

The rearrangement joins TRBV7-6 to TRBJ2-5; 10 bases align to TRBD2. CDR3 length: 18 amino acids. CDR1 and CDR2 from the germline V gene are SGHVS and FNYEAQ. The ends lost 1 base at V and 5 bases at J; junction bases unmatched: 13. The CDR3 loop reads CASSLGAAGGPGWETQYF. The CDR3 nucleotides are TGTGCCAGCAGCTTAGGTGCAGCGGGAGGGCCGGGGTGGGAGACCCAGTACTTC. The whole variable domain, remainder taken from reference TRBV7-6 and TRBJ2-5, is GAGVSQSPRYKVTKRGQDVALRCDPISGHVSLYWYRQALGQGPEFLTYFNYEAQQDKSGLPNDRFSAERPEGSISTLTIQRTEQRDSAMYRCASSLGAAGGPGWETQYFGPGTRLLVL.

Only a few counts were recorded for this clone. V usage is TRBV28 and J usage is TRBJ1-5, with D perhaps matching TRBD1 (6 bases). The CDR3 is 14 residues long. Germline values: CDR1 MDHEN, CDR2 SYDVKM. V lost 5 bases and J 2 bases, leaving 10 bases between the germline ends. The CDR3 here is CASSLPGGNQPQHF. CDR3 coding DNA: TGTGCCAGCAGTCTCCCAGGGGGCAATCAGCCCCAGCATTTT.

The rearrangement links TRBV5-1 to TRBJ1-6; 7 bases are a match to TRBD1. The CDR3 length is 17 residues. In germline, CDR1 is SGHRS, CDR2 YFSETQ. The V segment lost 3 bases and the J segment 1 base; nucleotides outside the gene matches: 7. The CDR3 spells CASSSETGRSYNSPLHF. In DNA, the CDR3 is TGCGCCAGCAGCTCTGAGACAGGGCGGTCCTATAATTCACCCCTCCACTTT.

There are a few counts of this clone. This chain links TRBV18 with TRBJ2-7, with TRBD2 matching over 12 bases. V shed 5 bases, J shed 3 bases, and the junction held 5 bases outside the gene matches. The CDR3 has 15 residues. Germline V gene sequence: CDR1 KGHSH, CDR2 LQKENI. The CDR3 sequence: CASSAGLAGFYEQYF. The CDR3 region has the DNA TGTGCCAGCTCAGCCGGACTAGCGGGGTTCTACGAGCAGTACTTC.

The rearrangement uses TRBV7-6 and TRBJ1-1, with 9 bases identical to TRBD1. Germline values: CDR1 SGHVS, CDR2 FNYEAQ. The CDR3 totals 16 residues. V shed 5 bases and J 1 base; nucleotides not matched to a gene: 8. CDR3 coding DNA: TGTGCCAGCAGCGCGCACAGGGGGCGCAAGAACACTGAAGCTTTCTTT. This gives the protein CASSAHRGRKNTEAFF.

The CDR3 spells CASSRRTSGVSYNEQFF. CDR3 bases: TGTGCCAGCAGCAGAAGGACTAGCGGGGTTTCCTACAATGAGCAGTTCTTC. This sequence joins TRBV7-2 and TRBJ2-1; 12 positions agree with TRBD2. V gave up 5 bases and J gave up 1 base; unmatched junction bases: 6. Germline values: CDR1 SGHTA, CDR2 FQGNSA. This CDR3 is 17 amino acids long.

This chain links TRBV2 with TRBJ2-7, with D perhaps TRBD1 (6 bases). The CDR3 sequence is 12 residues long. V was pared by 5 bases and J by 5 bases, with 10 bases between. Germline CDR1 and CDR2: SNHLY and FYNNEI. The CDR3 is CASSSQGNEQYF. In DNA form, the CDR3 reads TGTGCCAGCAGTTCACAGGGAAACGAGCAGTACTTC.

The rearrangement uses TRBV5-4 and TRBJ2-3, with TRBD2 matching over 8 bases. Trimming took 4 bases from V and 3 from J; bases not matched to a gene: 7. The CDR3 contains 15 residues. CDR1 is SGHNT, CDR2 YYREEE, per germline (reference sequence). Here the CDR3 reads CASSRGGARTDTQYF. The DNA of the CDR3 is TGTGCCAGCAGCCGGGGGGGGGCTAGGACAGATACGCAGTATTTT.

V is TRBV19 and J is TRBJ2-5; 14 bases match TRBD2. The junction had 14 bases not matched to a gene; V was cut back by 7 bases and J by 1 base. Germline CDR1 is LNHDA and CDR2 is SQIVND (reference sequence). The CDR3 is 19 amino acids. DNA of the CDR3: TGTGCCAGTACCGGGACTAGCGGGAGTCCGGGCCACCCCCAAGAGACCCAGTACTTC. This encodes CASTGTSGSPGHPQETQYF.

The chain employs TRBV19 and TRBJ2-1; 10 bases match TRBD2. V trimming: 6 bases; J trimming: 10 bases; junction bases outside the gene matches: 18. The CDR3 is 17 residues long. Looked up from germline, CDR1 is LNHDA and CDR2 is SQIVND (reference sequence). In DNA, the CDR3 is TGTGCCAGTAGCTCCCACGCCCCTAGCGGGGGCCCAGAGGAGCAGTTCTTC. It is translated as CASSSHAPSGGPEEQFF.

The genes are TRBV7-2 and TRBJ1-6; tentatively, D is TRBD1 (5 bases). The CDR3 sequence is 16 residues long. Per germline, CDR1 SGHTA and CDR2 FQGNSA. Trimming shortened V by 6 bases and J by 4 bases, and 16 bases separated the two germline ends. The DNA of the CDR3 is TGTGCCAGCAGTGACAGCTACTCGTTTTATAATTCACCCCTCCACTTT. Amino acids: CASSDSYSFYNSPLHF.

V and J are TRBV11-2 and TRBJ2-6; a possible D gene is TRBD2 (5 bases). V was cut by 4 bases and J by 0 bases, with 10 bases left in between. Germline V gives CDR1 SGHAT, CDR2 FQNNGV. The CDR3 length is 16 residues. CDR3 residues: CASSSPRASGANVLTF. CDR3 sequence (DNA): TGTGCCAGCAGCTCCCCGCGGGCCTCTGGGGCCAACGTCCTGACTTTC.

The chain joins TRBV24-1 to TRBJ2-1, with 13 bases identical to TRBD2. After removal of 7 bases from V and 9 bases from J, the junction contained 2 bases not matched to a gene. The CDR3 length is 13 residues. CDR1 and CDR2 (germline): KGHDR, SFDVKD. The CDR3 DNA reads TGTGCCACCAGACTAGCGGGGGGGACTGAGCAGTTCTTC. This encodes CATRLAGGTEQFF.

The V and J genes are TRBV7-9 and TRBJ1-5; TRBD1 matches at 8 bases. After removal of 1 base from V and 5 bases from J, the junction contained 13 bases not matched to a gene. This CDR3 region has 18 residues. Germline CDR1 reads SEHNR; CDR2 reads FQNEAQ (reference sequence). The CDR3 DNA is TGTGCCAGCAGCTTAGTCCAGGACAGGGATGGGTTTGATCAGCCCCAGCATTTT. Translated: CASSLVQDRDGFDQPQHF.

The rearrangement links TRBV7-9 to TRBJ1-1, with D unresolved. There are 16 residues in the CDR3. Deletions cut 5 bases from V and 0 bases from J, with 16 bases between. From germline, CDR1 is SEHNR and CDR2 FQNEAQ (reference sequence). CDR3 region: CASSRVSFSMNTEAFF. In DNA form, the CDR3 reads TGTGCCAGCAGCCGCGTATCTTTTTCCATGAACACTGAAGCTTTCTTT. The variable domain in full, completed from reference TRBV7-9 and TRBJ1-1, reads DTGVSQNPRHKITKRGQNVTFRCDPISEHNRLYWYRQTLGQGPEFLTYFQNEAQLEKSRLLSDRFSAERPKGSFSTLEIQRTEQGDSAMYLCASSRVSFSMNTEAFFGQGTRLTVV.

The rearrangement links TRBV3-1 (or the pseudogene TRBV3-2) to TRBJ2-2; TRBD1 might be the D (6 bases). CDR3 length: 16 residues. V shed 5 bases and J shed 1 base, with 14 bases lying between them. CDR1 is LGHDT and CDR2 is YNNKEL in the germline V gene (reference sequence). This chain's CDR3 is CASSFRLTGNTGELFF. The CDR3 coding sequence is TGTGCCAGCAGCTTTAGGTTGACAGGGAACACCGGGGAGCTGTTTTTT.

The V and J genes are TRBV24-1 and TRBJ2-2, with a tentative D call TRBD1 (5 bases). Germline assignment: CDR1 KGHDR and CDR2 SFDVKD. V was pared by 3 bases and J by 1 base, with 20 bases between. This CDR3 is 19 amino acids long. The CDR3 loop reads CATSDPYPAGLENTGELFF. In nucleotides, the CDR3 is TGTGCCACCAGTGATCCTTACCCGGCAGGGTTGGAGAACACCGGGGAGCTGTTTTTT.

V usage is TRBV9 and J usage is TRBJ1-4; D unresolved. CDR3 length: 13 amino acids. With 4 bases removed from V and 8 bases from J, the gap between germline ends came to 12 bases. Germline CDR1 reads SGDLS; CDR2 reads YYNGEE. CDR3 in amino acids: CASSPRMGEKLFF. The CDR3 DNA is TGTGCCAGCAGCCCCCGTATGGGCGAAAAACTGTTTTTT.

This clone was counted a few times. The chain joins TRBV7-8 to TRBJ1-1; 11 bases map to TRBD1. CDR1 is SGHVS, CDR2 FQNEAQ, per germline. The CDR3 contains 14 residues. V dropped 5 bases and J dropped 13; count of bases not matched to a gene: 12. The CDR3 region has the DNA TGTGCCAGCAGCCAACCCGGGACAGGGGGGTTCGGTTTCTTT. It yields the protein CASSQPGTGGFGFF.

The chain combines TRBV5-6 with TRBJ2-7; 11 nucleotides align to TRBD2. The trim removed 4 bases at V and 4 bases at J, leaving 10 bases unmatched. The CDR3 contains 16 residues. Germline lookup yields CDR1 SGHDT and CDR2 YYEEEE. CDR3 DNA: TGTGCCAGCAGCGCTCGACTAGCGGGAAGGTTGTACGAGCAGTACGTC. This gives the protein CASSARLAGRLYEQYV.

V and J are TRBV19 and TRBJ2-1, with TRBD2 matching over 15 bases. The length of the CDR3 is 16 residues. V lost 7 bases and J lost 9; bases outside the gene matches: 10. The V gene's germline CDR1 is LNHDA and CDR2 SQIVND (reference sequence). The CDR3 is CASIPTGTSGGFEQFF. CDR3 nucleotides: TGTGCCAGTATTCCAACCGGGACTAGCGGGGGGTTTGAGCAGTTCTTC.

This clone was seen a few times. The J gene is TRBJ2-2, the V gene TRBV7-2; TRBD2 is a possible D gene (6 bases). The V gene's germline CDR1 is SGHTA and CDR2 FQGNSA. Trimming removed 5 bases from V and 4 bases from J, with 8 bases in between. The CDR3 has 13 amino acids. The CDR3 loop reads CASSRDFTGELFF. CDR3 DNA: TGTGCCAGCAGCCGGGACTTCACCGGGGAGCTGTTTTTT.

This sequence joins TRBV20-1 and TRBJ2-7, with D perhaps TRBD2 (7 bases). V was trimmed by 3 bases and J by 3 bases, leaving 15 bases between them. CDR3 length equals 14 residues. The germline V gene encodes CDR1 DFQATT and CDR2 SNEGSKA (reference sequence). The CDR3 region is CSASRGGGSYEQYF. As DNA, the CDR3 is TGCAGTGCTAGTAGGGGGGGCGGAAGCTACGAGCAGTACTTC.

J is TRBJ2-1 and V is TRBV5-1, with 14 positions matching TRBD2. With V trimmed by 3 bases and J by 9 bases, 5 bases remained unmatched. The CDR3 runs to 15 residues. CDR1 and CDR2 (germline): SGHRS, YFSETQ. The CDR3 DNA reads as TGCGCCAGCAGCTCGGGACTAGCGGGAGTGCCTGAGCAGTTCTTC. It is translated as CASSSGLAGVPEQFF.

The genes are TRBV5-8 and TRBJ1-5, with 8 bases matching TRBD1. Germline-derived CDR1 and CDR2 are SGHTS and YDEGEE. This CDR3 is built from 12 residues. Trimming at V came to 4 bases and at J to 8 bases, leaving 2 bases not matched to a gene. CDR3 DNA: TGTGCCAGCAGCCACAGGGGGAAGCCCCAGCATTTT. It translates to CASSHRGKPQHF. The full variable domain, its missing parts supplied by reference TRBV5-8 and TRBJ1-5, is EAGVTQSPTHLIKTRGQQATLRCSPISGHTSVYWYQQALGLGLQFLLWYDEGEERNRGNFPPRFSGRQFPNYSSELNVNALELEDSALYLCASSHRGKPQHFGDGTRLSIL.

This chain connects TRBV19 to TRBJ1-1; 10 bases map to TRBD1. V was pared by 6 bases and J by 10 bases, with 8 bases of the junction left unmatched. Germline lookup yields CDR1 LNHDA and CDR2 SQIVND (reference sequence). This CDR3 is 13 amino acids long. The CDR3 nucleotides are TGTGCCAGTAGCCAGGGACAGGGGAGGATAGCTTTCTTT. Translating gives CASSQGQGRIAFF. Combining the CDR3 with reference TRBV19 and TRBJ1-1 gives the whole variable domain DGGITQSPKYLFRKEGQNVTLSCEQNLNHDAMYWYRQDPGQGLRLIYYSQIVNDFQKGDIAEGYSVSREKKESFPLTVTSAQKNPTAFYLCASSQGQGRIAFFGQGTRLTVV.

The rearrangement links TRBV7-3 to TRBJ2-5; 8 bases agree with TRBD1. The CDR3 consists of 15 residues. CDR1 SGHTA and CDR2 FQGTGA come from the germline V gene. J gave up 4 bases and V 3 bases, and 7 bases lay outside the gene matches. CDR3 DNA sequence: TGTGCCAGCAGCTTGCTCGGGACAGGTCGAGAGACCCAGTACTTC. Protein sequence: CASSLLGTGRETQYF.

The chain couples TRBV6-4 to TRBJ2-1, with TRBD1 identical over 8 bases. The CDR3 covers 13 residues. V gave up 5 bases and J gave up 7 bases; unmatched junction bases: 4. Germline V gene lookup returns CDR1 MRHNA and CDR2 SNTAGT. The CDR3 is CASSSQGANEQFF. The DNA for the CDR3 is TGTGCCAGCAGTTCCCAGGGGGCTAATGAGCAGTTCTTC.

J is TRBJ2-3 and V is TRBV27; D is possibly TRBD2 (6 bases). V was cut by 6 bases and J by 0 bases, with 13 bases left in between. This CDR3 comprises 15 residues. Germline V gene data show CDR1 as MNHEY and CDR2 as SMNVEV (reference sequence). CDR3 DNA sequence: TGTGCCAGCAGAAGCAGGAGGGGTAGCACAGATACGCAGTATTTT. Residues: CASRSRRGSTDTQYF.